Listed here are 9 T cell receptor beta chains from one sample, sequenced in a study of blood T cell repertoires in COVID-19. The data were produced by immunoSEQ multiplex PCR, yet TCRdb's version contains in-frame clones alone and is incomplete. The table shows 54,000 or so clones, with 82% occurring only once. The sequenced sample consisted of peripheral blood. Every receptor here comes from a man older than 75 with COVID-19, enrolled during active disease.

The V call is TRBV19, the J call TRBJ1-5; tentative D call: TRBD1 (6 bases). This CDR3 has 13 amino acids. V was clipped by 7 bases and J by 7 bases, with 14 bases between them. CDR1 is LNHDA, CDR2 SQIVND, per germline (reference sequence). The CDR3 region is CASTATGQQPQHF. DNA for the CDR3: TGTGCCAGTACGGCCACAGGGCAGCAGCCCCAGCATTTT.

V is TRBV6-4 and J is TRBJ2-5, with D perhaps TRBD1 (6 bases). Per germline, CDR1 MRHNA and CDR2 SNTAGT. V gave up 6 bases and J gave up 5 bases, with 19 bases separating them. The CDR3 is made up of 15 amino acids. CDR3 residues: CASSRSAAGDETQYF. In DNA form, the CDR3 reads TGTGCCAGCAGCAGGTCGGCGGCAGGGGACGAGACCCAGTACTTC.

V and J are TRBV3-1 (or the pseudogene TRBV3-2) and TRBJ1-2; D unresolved. CDR3 length: 12 amino acids. Between the trimmed V and J ends, which lost 2 bases and 4 bases, there was a span of 5 bases. The germline V gene encodes CDR1 LGHDT and CDR2 YNNKEL (reference sequence). The CDR3 here is CASSQSFYGYTF. The CDR3 nucleotides are TGTGCCAGCAGCCAATCGTTCTATGGCTACACCTTC.

The CDR3 protein is CASSGGQGVNGYTF. The CDR3 nucleotides read TGTGCCAGCAGCGGGGGACAGGGGGTCAATGGCTACACCTTC. The rearrangement joins TRBV6-5 to TRBJ1-2; TRBD1 matches 11 bases. V lost 6 bases to trimming and J lost 6 bases; unmatched junction nucleotides: 6. Germline V CDR1 and CDR2: MNHEY, SVGAGI. CDR3 length: 14 residues.

The rearrangement links TRBV18 to TRBJ1-5, with 7 bases aligning to TRBD1. The CDR3 contains 16 residues. Germline CDR1 KGHSH, CDR2 LQKENI. V trimming: 5 bases; J trimming: 0 bases; junction bases outside the gene matches: 7. CDR3 sequence: CASSVGTENSNQPQHF. In DNA form, the CDR3 reads TGTGCCAGCTCAGTCGGGACAGAAAATAGCAATCAGCCCCAGCATTTT.

This clone has just a few counts. The chain employs TRBV2 and TRBJ1-3; no clear D. Germline lookup yields CDR1 SNHLY and CDR2 FYNNEI. CDR3 length: 12 amino acids. V was shortened by 7 bases and J by 3 bases, with 7 bases between the two germline ends. The CDR3: CASIRVGNTIYF. The CDR3 nucleotides are TGTGCCAGCATTCGTGTTGGAAACACCATATATTTT.

The gene calls are TRBV6-5 and TRBJ1-2, with D hard to call. From germline, CDR1 is MNHEY and CDR2 SVGAGI. The CDR3 sequence is 14 residues long. The V end lost 5 bases, the J end lost 4 bases, and 14 bases lay between the germline ends. CDR3 in DNA: TGTGCCAGCAGTCCTCTTTCCGGCGGCTATGGCTACACCTTC. Amino acids: CASSPLSGGYGYTF.

The chain joins TRBV18 to TRBJ1-1, with TRBD1 as a possible D gene (5 bases). The length of the CDR3 is 15 residues. V shed 6 bases and J shed 3 bases, with 17 bases lying between them. Germline assignment: CDR1 KGHSH and CDR2 LQKENI. The CDR3 protein is CASSPREEGYTEAFF. In DNA form, the CDR3 reads TGTGCCAGCTCCCCCCGCGAGGAGGGGTACACTGAAGCTTTCTTT.

The table lists this clone with a few counts. This chain uses TRBV19 with TRBJ1-5, with D uncertain. The CDR3 contains 13 residues. Germline V gene data show CDR1 as LNHDA and CDR2 as SQIVND (reference sequence). Trimming stripped 11 bases from V and 4 bases from J, with 15 bases between. CDR3 region: CASRGIQNQPQHF. The CDR3, as DNA: TGTGCCTCTCGAGGTATTCAGAATCAGCCCCAGCATTTT.